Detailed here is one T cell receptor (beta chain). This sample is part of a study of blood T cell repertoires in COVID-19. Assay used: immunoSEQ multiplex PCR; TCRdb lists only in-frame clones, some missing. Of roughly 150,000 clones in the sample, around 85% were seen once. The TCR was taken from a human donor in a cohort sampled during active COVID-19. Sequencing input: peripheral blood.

The CDR3 DNA reads as TGTGCCAGCAGTGAGACAGGGCTACTAGTTGAAAAACTGTTTTTT. Amino acids: CASSETGLLVEKLFF. The genes are TRBV6-1 and TRBJ1-4; 7 bases are shared with TRBD1. CDR3 size: 15 residues. Per the germline V gene, CDR1 is MNHNS and CDR2 is SASEGT. V lost 3 bases, J lost 7 bases, and 8 bases stayed unmatched.